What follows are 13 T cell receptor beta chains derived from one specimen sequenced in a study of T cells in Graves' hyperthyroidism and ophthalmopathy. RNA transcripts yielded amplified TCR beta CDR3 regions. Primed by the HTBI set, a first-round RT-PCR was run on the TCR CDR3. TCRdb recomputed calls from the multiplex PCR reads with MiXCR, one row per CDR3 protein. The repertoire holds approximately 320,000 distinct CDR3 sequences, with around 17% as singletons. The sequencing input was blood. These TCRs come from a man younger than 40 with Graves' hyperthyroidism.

The CDR3 sequence: CATSSARGDTQYF. CDR3 DNA: TGTGCCACCAGCAGCGCTAGGGGGGATACGCAGTATTTT. The rearrangement links TRBV15 to TRBJ2-3; TRBD1 is a possible D gene (6 bases). Germline V lookup: CDR1 LNHNV, CDR2 YYDKDF (reference sequence). V was clipped by 3 bases and J by 6 bases, with 10 bases between them. The CDR3 totals 13 residues.

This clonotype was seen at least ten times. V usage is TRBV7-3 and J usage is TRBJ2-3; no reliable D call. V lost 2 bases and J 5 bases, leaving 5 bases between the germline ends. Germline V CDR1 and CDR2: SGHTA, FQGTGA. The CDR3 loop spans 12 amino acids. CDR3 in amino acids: CASSLDRDTQYF. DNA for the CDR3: TGTGCCAGCAGCTTAGATCGAGATACGCAGTATTTT.

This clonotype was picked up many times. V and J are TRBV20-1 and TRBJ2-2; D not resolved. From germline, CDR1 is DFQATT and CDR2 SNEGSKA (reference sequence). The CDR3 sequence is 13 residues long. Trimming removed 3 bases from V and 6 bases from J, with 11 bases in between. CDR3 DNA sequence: TGCAGTGCTAGCCCCCTAAGGCCCGGGGAGCTGTTTTTT. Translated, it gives CSASPLRPGELFF.

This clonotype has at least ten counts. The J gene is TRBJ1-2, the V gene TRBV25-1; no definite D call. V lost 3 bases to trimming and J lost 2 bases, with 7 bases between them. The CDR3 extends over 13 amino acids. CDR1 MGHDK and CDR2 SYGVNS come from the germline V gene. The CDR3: CASSDDLNYGYTF. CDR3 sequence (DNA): TGTGCCAGCAGTGATGACCTGAACTATGGCTACACCTTC.

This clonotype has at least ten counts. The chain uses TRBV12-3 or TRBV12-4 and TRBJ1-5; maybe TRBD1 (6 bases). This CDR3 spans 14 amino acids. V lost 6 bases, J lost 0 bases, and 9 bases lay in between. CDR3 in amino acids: CASSPGDSNQPQHF. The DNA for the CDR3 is TGTGCCAGCAGCCCAGGGGATAGCAATCAGCCCCAGCATTTT.

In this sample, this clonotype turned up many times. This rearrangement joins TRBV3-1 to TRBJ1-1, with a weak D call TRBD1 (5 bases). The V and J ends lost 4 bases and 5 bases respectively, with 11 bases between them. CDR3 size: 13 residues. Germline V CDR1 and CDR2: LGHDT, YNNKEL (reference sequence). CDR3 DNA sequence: TGTGCCAGCAGCCTCAACTCAGGGACTGAAGCTTTCTTT. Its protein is CASSLNSGTEAFF.

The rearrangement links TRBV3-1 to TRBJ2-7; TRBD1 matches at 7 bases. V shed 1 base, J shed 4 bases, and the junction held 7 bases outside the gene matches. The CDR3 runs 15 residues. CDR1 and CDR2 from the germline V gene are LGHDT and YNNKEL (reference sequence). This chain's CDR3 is CASSQAFGTEYEQYF. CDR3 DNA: TGTGCCAGCAGCCAAGCGTTCGGGACAGAATACGAGCAGTACTTC.

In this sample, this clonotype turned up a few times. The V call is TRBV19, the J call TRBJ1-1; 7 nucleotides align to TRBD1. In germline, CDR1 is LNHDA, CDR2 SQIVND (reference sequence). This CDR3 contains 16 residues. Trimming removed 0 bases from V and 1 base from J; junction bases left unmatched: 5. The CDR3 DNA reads TGTGCCAGTAGTATAGAAGGGACAGCGGGGAACACTGAAGCTTTCTTT. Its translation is CASSIEGTAGNTEAFF.

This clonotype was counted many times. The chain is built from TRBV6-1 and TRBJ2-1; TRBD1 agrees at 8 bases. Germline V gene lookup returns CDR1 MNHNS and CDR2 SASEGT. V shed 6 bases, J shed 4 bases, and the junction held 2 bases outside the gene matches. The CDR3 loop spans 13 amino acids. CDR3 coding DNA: TGTGCCAGCAGACGACAGGGGTACAATGAGCAGTTCTTC. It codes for CASRRQGYNEQFF.

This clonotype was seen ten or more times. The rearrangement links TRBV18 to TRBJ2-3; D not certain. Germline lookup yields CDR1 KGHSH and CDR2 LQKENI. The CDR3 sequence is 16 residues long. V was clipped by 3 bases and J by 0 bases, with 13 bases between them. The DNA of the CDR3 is TGTGCCAGCTCACCGGCGCGTCTGGTGAGCACAGATACGCAGTATTTT. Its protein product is CASSPARLVSTDTQYF.

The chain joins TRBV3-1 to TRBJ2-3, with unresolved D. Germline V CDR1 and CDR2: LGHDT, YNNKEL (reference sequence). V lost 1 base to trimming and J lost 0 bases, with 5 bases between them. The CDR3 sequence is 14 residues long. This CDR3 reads CASSQGHSTDTQYF. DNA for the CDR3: TGTGCCAGCAGCCAAGGACATAGCACAGATACGCAGTATTTT.

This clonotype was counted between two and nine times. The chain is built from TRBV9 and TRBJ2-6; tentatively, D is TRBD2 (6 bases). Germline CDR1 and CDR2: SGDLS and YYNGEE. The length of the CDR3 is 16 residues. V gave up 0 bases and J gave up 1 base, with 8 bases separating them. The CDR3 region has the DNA TGTGCCAGCAGCGTAGTGGGGAGGTCTGGGGCCAACGTCCTGACTTTC. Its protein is CASSVVGRSGANVLTF.

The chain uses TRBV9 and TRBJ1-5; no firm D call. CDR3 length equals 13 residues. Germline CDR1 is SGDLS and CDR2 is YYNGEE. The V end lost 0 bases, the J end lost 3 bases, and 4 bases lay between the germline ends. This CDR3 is CASSVGLNQPQHF. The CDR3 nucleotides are TGTGCCAGCAGCGTAGGGCTCAATCAGCCCCAGCATTTT.